This entry lists 24 T cell receptor beta chains sequenced from one sample in a study of spatial heterogeneity in lung cancer. Findings and limits, study-wide: Counts of expanded alpha and beta TCRs within tumors tracked the tumor nonsynonymous mutation count.

Using its own MiXCR run on the 5' RACE reads, TCRdb lists one record per CDR3 protein. Of more than 20,000 distinct CDR3 sequences in the sample, approximately 2.5% were seen once. The time point denotes: sample taken at primary tumor resection. These receptors have no known antigen. The sequencing here drew on lung tumor tissue, taken at surgery. Source of these receptors: a male donor with early-stage non-small cell lung cancer.

This clonotype was counted at least ten times. The rearrangement links TRBV7-6 to TRBJ2-1; D unresolved. V was shortened by 4 bases and J by 13 bases, with 14 bases between the two germline ends. The germline V gene encodes CDR1 SGHVS and CDR2 FNYEAQ. The CDR3 length is 12 residues. The DNA of the CDR3 is TGTGCCAGCAGCTCTTCGCGCCAACCCCAGTTCTTC. Translated: CASSSSRQPQFF.

Many counts were recorded for this clonotype. The chain uses TRBV11-3 and TRBJ2-1, with TRBD2 matching over 8 bases. This CDR3 contains 20 residues. V lost 0 bases to trimming and J lost 0 bases; unmatched junction nucleotides: 13. Germline V gene data show CDR1 as SGHNT and CDR2 as YENEEA. In nucleotides, the CDR3 is TGTGCCAGCAGCTTAGATCGCCCCCCGAGCGGGAGAACCTCCTACAATGAGCAGTTCTTC. Translation gives CASSLDRPPSGRTSYNEQFF.

Many counts were recorded for this clonotype. This chain links TRBV12-3 or TRBV12-4 with TRBJ2-7, with D perhaps matching TRBD1 or TRBD2 (5 bases each). CDR3 length: 14 residues. Trimming took 3 bases from V and 3 from J, leaving 12 bases between them. For the CDR3, the DNA is TGTGCCAGCAGTTTTCTGGGACCTCTCTACGAGCAGTACTTC. Encoded protein: CASSFLGPLYEQYF.

At least ten counts were recorded for this clonotype. This rearrangement joins TRBV2 to TRBJ2-7; 8 positions match TRBD1. After removal of 9 bases from V and 0 bases from J, the junction contained 4 bases not matched to a gene. The CDR3 loop spans 13 amino acids. CDR1 is SNHLY and CDR2 is FYNNEI in the germline V gene. DNA for the CDR3: TGTGCCAGACGGGACAGGAGCTCCTACGAGCAGTACTTC. Translated: CARRDRSSYEQYF.

This clonotype showed up many times. This chain connects TRBV5-8 to TRBJ2-5; unclear D gene. The CDR3 runs 15 residues. V was shortened by 4 bases and J by 5 bases, with 18 bases between the two germline ends. Germline values: CDR1 SGHTS, CDR2 YDEGEE. Here the CDR3 DNA reads TGTGCCAGCAGCCCCGGTTCATCGGTCATGGAGACCCAGTACTTC. This encodes CASSPGSSVMETQYF.

This clonotype was counted at least ten times. The chain employs TRBV27 and TRBJ1-1; TRBD1 might be the D (6 bases). Germline assignment: CDR1 MNHEY and CDR2 SMNVEV (reference sequence). The CDR3 length is 14 residues. V was trimmed by 4 bases and J by 4 bases, leaving 13 bases between them. CDR3 amino acids: CASSYGGRVTEAFF. The CDR3 nucleotides read TGTGCCAGCAGTTATGGGGGGCGGGTCACTGAAGCTTTCTTT.

This clonotype was seen many times. The CDR3 DNA sequence: TGTGCCAGCAGCCTCGAATTGACGACCTTGACAGGGGGGAACTATGGCTACACCTTC. Its protein product is CASSLELTTLTGGNYGYTF. This chain links TRBV7-9 with TRBJ1-2, with 9 bases that match TRBD1. This CDR3 region has 19 residues. Unmatched junction bases numbered 18, after V lost 5 bases and J lost 2 bases. Looked up from germline, CDR1 is SEHNR and CDR2 is FQNEAQ (reference sequence).

This clonotype showed up many times. V and J are TRBV15 and TRBJ1-5, with D tentatively TRBD1 (5 bases). The CDR3 loop spans 13 amino acids. V was clipped by 7 bases and J by 3 bases, with 10 bases between them. In germline, CDR1 is LNHNV, CDR2 YYDKDF (reference sequence). This CDR3 is CATTDTYNQPQHF. The CDR3 bases are TGTGCCACCACGGACACCTACAATCAGCCCCAGCATTTT.

In this sample, this clonotype turned up many times. This rearrangement joins TRBV18 to TRBJ2-7; D may be TRBD1 (6 bases). Germline assignment: CDR1 KGHSH and CDR2 LQKENI. Trimming took 2 bases from V and 6 from J, leaving 14 bases between them. The CDR3 is 14 amino acids. The CDR3 DNA reads TGTGCCAGCTCACCAGAACAGGGCTATGGCGAGCAGTACTTC. Translated: CASSPEQGYGEQYF.

This clonotype was counted many times. The V and J genes are TRBV7-8 and TRBJ2-3; a possible D gene is TRBD1 (5 bases). The ends were cut back, 1 base at V and 6 bases at J, with 8 bases in the middle. In germline, CDR1 is SGHVS, CDR2 FQNEAQ. The CDR3 loop spans 13 amino acids. The CDR3, as DNA: TGTGCCAGCAGCTTAGTTGGGGCGGATACGCAGTATTTT. This sequence encodes CASSLVGADTQYF.

This clonotype was picked up many times. The chain uses TRBV29-1 and TRBJ1-1; D gene unclear. Germline assignment: CDR1 SQVTM and CDR2 ANQGSEA. The CDR3 loop spans 12 amino acids. Trimming pared 7 bases from V and 3 bases from J, leaving 12 bases between. CDR3 coding DNA: TGCAGCGGACTAGGGTTGTACACTGAAGCTTTCTTT. This translates into CSGLGLYTEAFF.

At least ten counts were recorded for this clonotype. The rearrangement links TRBV4-1 to TRBJ2-7, with 9 bases that match TRBD2. Unmatched junction bases numbered 11, after V lost 3 bases and J lost 5 bases. This CDR3 has 16 amino acids. Germline CDR1 is MGHRA and CDR2 is YSYEKL. CDR3 loop: CASSHEPLAGKDEQYF. CDR3 bases: TGCGCCAGCAGCCACGAACCGCTAGCGGGAAAGGACGAGCAGTACTTC.

The rearrangement links TRBV20-1 to TRBJ2-7; D might be TRBD1 (6 bases). V lost 3 bases, J lost 2 bases, and 14 bases lay in between. The CDR3 runs to 14 residues. Germline CDR1 DFQATT, CDR2 SNEGSKA (reference sequence). CDR3 coding DNA: TGCAGTGCTAGGAAGGGGACAAACCCCTACGAGCAGTACTTC. Protein product: CSARKGTNPYEQYF.

This clonotype was recorded at least ten times. CDR3: CASSPNPGHTYGYTF. The CDR3 DNA reads as TGTGCCAGCAGCCCCAATCCTGGACACACCTATGGCTACACCTTC. This sequence joins TRBV7-2 and TRBJ1-2, with D tentatively TRBD1 (5 bases). Germline V CDR1 and CDR2: SGHTA, FQGNSA. The V and J ends lost 5 bases and 4 bases respectively, with 17 bases between them. The CDR3 covers 15 residues.

This clonotype was seen many times. The V gene is TRBV2, the J gene TRBJ1-5; no reliable D call. This CDR3 has 13 residues. The ends were cut back, 7 bases at V and 0 bases at J, with 7 bases in the middle. The germline CDR1 and CDR2 sequences are SNHLY and FYNNEI. The CDR3 coding sequence is TGTGCCAGCAAGCAGGATAGCAATCAGCCCCAGCATTTT. This sequence encodes CASKQDSNQPQHF.

This clonotype appeared many times. The rearrangement uses TRBV24-1 and TRBJ2-1; D unclear. Germline V CDR1 and CDR2: KGHDR, SFDVKD. V was shortened by 1 base and J by 3 bases, with 6 bases between the two germline ends. The CDR3 loop spans 14 amino acids. The CDR3 DNA is TGTGCCACCAGTGATTTTCCCAACTACAATGAGCAGTTCTTC. Protein sequence: CATSDFPNYNEQFF.

The sample holds many counts of this clonotype. The CDR3 here is CASSSTGTSVSYEQYF. The DNA for the CDR3 is TGCGCCAGCAGCTCCACCGGGACTAGCGTGTCCTACGAGCAGTACTTC. The chain is built from TRBV5-1 and TRBJ2-7, with 10 positions matching TRBD2. Germline V lookup: CDR1 SGHRS, CDR2 YFSETQ. The V and J ends lost 3 bases and 1 base, in that order; junction bases with no gene match: 7. CDR3 length: 16 amino acids.

This clonotype was observed at least ten times. The rearrangement uses TRBV12-3 or TRBV12-4 and TRBJ2-3; D may be TRBD2 (5 bases). Trimming pared 6 bases from V and 0 bases from J, leaving 10 bases between. The CDR3 is 14 amino acids. CDR3 bases: TGTGCCAGCAGACTCCCGGGAAGCACAGATACGCAGTATTTT. Translation gives CASRLPGSTDTQYF.

This clonotype was detected ten times or more. This chain connects TRBV5-1 to TRBJ2-1; no definite D call. The CDR3 length is 16 residues. V was pared by 5 bases and J by 0 bases, with 15 bases between. Germline V gene lookup returns CDR1 SGHRS and CDR2 YFSETQ. CDR3 in DNA: TGCGCCAGCAGTCAAGGTTCGACAATCTCCTACAATGAGCAGTTCTTC. Protein: CASSQGSTISYNEQFF.

There are many counts of this clonotype. This chain links TRBV4-1 with TRBJ1-2, with no clear D. CDR3 length: 14 residues. Trimming took off 0 bases at V and 2 bases at J, with 7 bases between the two ends. Germline-derived CDR1 and CDR2 are MGHRA and YSYEKL. The DNA for the CDR3 is TGCGCCAGCAGCCAAGATGCGCGGAACTATGGCTACACCTTC. It yields the protein CASSQDARNYGYTF.

This clonotype has at least ten counts. The gene calls are TRBV6-5 and TRBJ1-5, with TRBD1 matching over 10 bases. CDR1 is MNHEY and CDR2 is SVGAGI in the germline V gene. The CDR3 is 14 amino acids. The V and J ends lost 6 bases and 4 bases, in that order; junction bases with no gene match: 3. CDR3: CASSRTGGNQPQHF. The DNA of the CDR3 is TGTGCCAGCAGCCGGACAGGGGGGAATCAGCCCCAGCATTTT.

By share, this clonotype ranks as medium-sized. The V call is TRBV27, the J call TRBJ2-2; 8 bases align to TRBD2. This CDR3 has 14 residues. After removal of 2 bases from V and 8 bases from J, the junction contained 4 bases not matched to a gene. CDR1 is MNHEY and CDR2 is SMNVEV in the germline V gene (reference sequence). The DNA of the CDR3 is TGTGCCAGCAGTTTAGGACTAGCCACTGGGGAGCTGTTTTTT. Translated, it gives CASSLGLATGELFF.

This clonotype was observed at least ten times. This chain uses TRBV20-1 with TRBJ2-7; D is perhaps TRBD2 (6 bases). The CDR3 is made up of 13 amino acids. Germline V gene sequence: CDR1 DFQATT, CDR2 SNEGSKA (reference sequence). Trimming pared 5 bases from V and 4 bases from J, leaving 15 bases between. As DNA, the CDR3 is TGCAGTGCTCGGGGGTTCCAAGGATACGAGCAGTACTTC. This codes for CSARGFQGYEQYF.

This clonotype was detected ten times or more. J is TRBJ2-1 and V is TRBV7-3, with TRBD2 matching over 8 bases. The CDR3 covers 14 residues. Germline CDR1 reads SGHTA; CDR2 reads FQGTGA. The ends lost 4 bases at V and 7 bases at J; junction bases unmatched: 6. In DNA, the CDR3 is TGTGCCAGCAGCTCAGGACTAGCTTCTAATGAGCAGTTCTTC. Amino acid sequence: CASSSGLASNEQFF.